This passage covers 27 T cell receptor beta chains from one sample sequenced in a study of blood T cell repertoires in COVID-19. TCRdb keeps only in-frame clones here, not all; method: immunoSEQ multiplex PCR. The sample shows hundreds of thousands of clones, 88% of them seen only once. Input material: peripheral blood. These TCRs come from a woman aged 25 to 39 with COVID-19, enrolled during active disease.

The gene calls are TRBV7-2 and TRBJ2-1; 13 bases match TRBD2. Germline CDR1 is SGHTA and CDR2 is FQGNSA. Trimming took 5 bases from V and 8 from J; bases not matched to a gene: 6. CDR3 length: 15 residues. CDR3 nucleotide sequence: TGTGCCAGCAGCAGCACCGGGACTAGCGGGGATGAGCAGTTCTTC. Encoded protein: CASSSTGTSGDEQFF.

The chain combines TRBV28 with TRBJ1-6; 7 nucleotides align to TRBD1. CDR1 MDHEN and CDR2 SYDVKM come from the germline V gene. CDR3 size: 16 residues. J was trimmed by 5 bases and V by 6 bases; bases with no gene match: 10. CDR3 in DNA: TGTGCCAGCAGCTTACCACGGGGACAGAATAATTCACCCCTCCACTTT. Its protein product is CASSLPRGQNNSPLHF.

The CDR3: CASSPDRVVNTEAFF. In nucleotides, the CDR3 is TGTGCCAGCAGTCCGGACAGGGTTGTGAACACTGAAGCTTTCTTT. V is TRBV2 and J is TRBJ1-1; 8 bases line up with TRBD1. Germline values: CDR1 SNHLY, CDR2 FYNNEI. The CDR3 runs to 15 residues. The junction had 5 bases not matched to a gene; V was cut back by 5 bases and J by 0 bases.

This clone appeared a single time. The gene calls are TRBV3-1 (or the pseudogene TRBV3-2) and TRBJ2-3; TRBD1 is a possible D gene (5 bases). Germline values: CDR1 LGHDT, CDR2 YNNKEL (reference sequence). This CDR3 has 15 amino acids. Trimming pared 4 bases from V and 0 bases from J, leaving 11 bases between. The CDR3 DNA reads as TGTGCCAGCAGCCCCCGACAGTCTAGCACAGATACGCAGTATTTT. It codes for CASSPRQSSTDTQYF.

The chain couples TRBV19 to TRBJ1-1; TRBD1 matches at 7 bases. The CDR3 sequence is 16 residues long. V shed 2 bases and J 2 bases; nucleotides not matched to a gene: 8. Germline CDR1 and CDR2: LNHDA and SQIVND (reference sequence). The CDR3 loop is CASSIQGQGGNTEAFF. CDR3 nucleotides: TGTGCCAGTAGTATACAGGGCCAGGGGGGTAACACTGAAGCTTTCTTT. Filled out from reference TRBV19 and TRBJ1-1, the complete variable domain reads DGGITQSPKYLFRKEGQNVTLSCEQNLNHDAMYWYRQDPGQGLRLIYYSQIVNDFQKGDIAEGYSVSREKKESFPLTVTSAQKNPTAFYLCASSIQGQGGNTEAFFGQGTRLTVV.

This chain connects TRBV9 to TRBJ2-2; 11 bases match TRBD2. The CDR3 is 15 residues long. Germline V CDR1 and CDR2: SGDLS, YYNGEE. V lost 6 bases to trimming and J lost 3 bases; unmatched junction nucleotides: 4. Here the CDR3 DNA reads TGTGCCAGCAATCCACTAGCGGGAGACACCGGGGAGCTGTTTTTT. Its translation is CASNPLAGDTGELFF.

The sample holds a few counts of this clone. This chain uses TRBV2 with TRBJ1-1; D gene unclear. CDR1 SNHLY and CDR2 FYNNEI come from the germline V gene. V was clipped by 6 bases and J by 6 bases, with 26 bases between them. The CDR3 covers 17 residues. CDR3 residues: CASRADPDGRTGPEAFF. In DNA form, the CDR3 reads TGTGCCAGCAGGGCGGATCCGGACGGCCGGACTGGCCCTGAAGCTTTCTTT.

The rearrangement joins TRBV5-4 to TRBJ1-5; D is ambiguous. This CDR3 is 14 amino acids long. V lost 1 base, J lost 2 bases, and 7 bases lay in between. Germline values: CDR1 SGHNT, CDR2 YYREEE (reference sequence). The CDR3 coding sequence is TGTGCCAGCAGCTTGTGGGGAGGCAATCAGCCCCAGCATTTT. Its protein is CASSLWGGNQPQHF.

The rearrangement uses TRBV7-9 and TRBJ1-3; no firm D call. Germline lookup yields CDR1 SEHNR and CDR2 FQNEAQ (reference sequence). Trimming removed 5 bases from V and 2 bases from J, with 10 bases in between. The CDR3 runs to 14 residues. CDR3 bases: TGTGCCAGCAGCCTGGCCCCACCTGGAAACACCATATATTTT. This sequence encodes CASSLAPPGNTIYF.

This clone was recorded a few times. J is TRBJ2-1 and V is TRBV4-1; 8 positions agree with TRBD2. The CDR3 consists of 18 residues. CDR1 is MGHRA, CDR2 YSYEKL, per germline. The trim removed 0 bases at V and 10 bases at J, leaving 17 bases unmatched. The CDR3 here is CASSQDPPGRGASNEQFF. CDR3 nucleotides: TGCGCCAGCAGCCAAGATCCCCCCGGGCGGGGGGCCTCGAACGAGCAGTTCTTC.

The chain links TRBV11-2 to TRBJ1-1, with D unresolved. V lost 2 bases to trimming and J lost 1 base, with 5 bases between them. The CDR3 runs to 13 residues. In germline, CDR1 is SGHAT, CDR2 FQNNGV. CDR3 bases: TGTGCCAGCAGCTTACGGGGGAACACTGAAGCTTTCTTT. Translated: CASSLRGNTEAFF.

The chain uses TRBV7-2 and TRBJ2-7; 10 bases line up with TRBD1. The CDR3 is made up of 17 amino acids. V lost 1 base to trimming and J lost 5 bases; unmatched junction nucleotides: 11. Germline CDR1 and CDR2: SGHTA and FQGNSA. The CDR3 bases are TGTGCCAGCAGCTTAGGAGGCTGGACAGGGGGACGCGACGAGCAGTACGTC. Translation gives CASSLGGWTGGRDEQYV.

The sample holds a few counts of this clone. The V call is TRBV10-3, the J call TRBJ2-5, with D possibly matching TRBD1 (6 bases). CDR1 is ENHRY and CDR2 is SYGVKD in the germline V gene. Trimming pared 7 bases from V and 5 bases from J, leaving 17 bases between. CDR3 length equals 14 residues. The CDR3 DNA reads as TGTGCCATCACCCGGACAGCCACGGGGGAGACCCAGTACTTC. Encoded protein: CAITRTATGETQYF.

A few counts support this clone. V gene TRBV14 combines with J gene TRBJ2-1; D ambiguous. Germline CDR1 and CDR2: SGHDN and FVKESK. This CDR3 is built from 14 residues. Trimming stripped 0 bases from V and 7 bases from J, with 10 bases between. Here the CDR3 reads CASSQEHPRNEQFF. The CDR3 coding sequence is TGTGCCAGCAGCCAAGAACACCCTAGGAATGAGCAGTTCTTC. Together with reference TRBV14 and TRBJ2-1, the CDR3 gives the full variable domain: EAGVTQFPSHSVIEKGQTVTLRCDPISGHDNLYWYRRVMGKEIKFLLHFVKESKQDESGMPNNRFLAERTGGTYSTLKVQPAELEDSGVYFCASSQEHPRNEQFFGPGTRLTVL.

The V call is TRBV6-5, the J call TRBJ2-7; a weak D match, TRBD1 (6 bases). Germline-derived CDR1 and CDR2 are MNHEY and SVGAGI. Trimming removed 6 bases at V and 1 base at J, with 13 bases between. The CDR3 runs 14 residues. This CDR3 is CASRTGRGSYEQYF. In nucleotides, the CDR3 is TGTGCCAGCAGAACAGGGCGAGGGTCCTACGAGCAGTACTTC.

CDR3 sequence: CASSKPSRGGNEQYF. The CDR3 DNA sequence: TGTGCCAGCAGTAAGCCCTCCCGGGGTGGGAACGAGCAGTACTTC. V usage is TRBV6-5 and J usage is TRBJ2-7, with D perhaps matching TRBD2 (5 bases). The ends were cut back, 5 bases at V and 5 bases at J, with 19 bases in the middle. CDR1 MNHEY and CDR2 SVGAGI come from the germline V gene. This CDR3 spans 15 amino acids.

The rearrangement joins TRBV6-6 to TRBJ1-1; D remains unclear. Trimming pared 0 bases from V and 4 bases from J, leaving 9 bases between. CDR1 MNHNY and CDR2 SVGAGI come from the germline V gene (reference sequence). The CDR3 extends over 14 amino acids. The CDR3 loop reads CASSYSPGGTEAFF. The CDR3 nucleotides read TGTGCCAGCAGTTACTCCCCCGGAGGCACTGAAGCTTTCTTT.

V and J are TRBV24-1 and TRBJ1-5, with TRBD1 matching over 9 bases. Looked up from germline, CDR1 is KGHDR and CDR2 is SFDVKD. V lost 7 bases and J lost 5; bases outside the gene matches: 5. The CDR3 totals 14 residues. CDR3 in DNA: TGTGCCACCAGGACGGGACAGGGTTATCAGCCCCAGCATTTT. It translates to CATRTGQGYQPQHF.

The rearrangement joins TRBV29-1 to TRBJ1-1; 7 bases are a match to TRBD1. CDR1 is SQVTM and CDR2 is ANQGSEA in the germline V gene. Losses at the gene ends were 1 base for V and 7 bases for J; bases not matched to a gene: 9. The length of the CDR3 is 14 residues. CDR3 nucleotide sequence: TGCAGCGTTGAAGTTGAGGGGGCGTGGGGTGAAGCTTTCTTT. It codes for CSVEVEGAWGEAFF.

The chain is built from TRBV27 and TRBJ2-1; D possibly corresponds to TRBD1 (6 bases). Germline V gives CDR1 MNHEY, CDR2 SMNVEV (reference sequence). The length of the CDR3 is 13 residues. The ends were cut back, 2 bases at V and 8 bases at J, with 10 bases in the middle. In nucleotides, the CDR3 is TGTGCCAGCAGTTTAAACAGGGTCTATGAGCAGTTCTTC. Translation: CASSLNRVYEQFF.

The rearrangement links TRBV5-4 to TRBJ2-3; TRBD2 agrees at 10 bases. The CDR3 is 16 amino acids. Germline V gives CDR1 SGHNT, CDR2 YYREEE (reference sequence). Trimming at V came to 0 bases and at J to 0 bases, leaving 1 base not matched to a gene. CDR3 in DNA: TGTGCCAGCAGCTTGGGTAGCGGGGGGAGCACAGATACGCAGTATTTT. Translated: CASSLGSGGSTDTQYF.

The chain uses TRBV4-2 and TRBJ1-4; no reliable D call. V was pared by 1 base and J by 8 bases, with 20 bases between. Germline CDR1 and CDR2: LGHNA and YNFKEQ. The CDR3 spans 17 residues. CDR3 protein: CASSQGPSGLGREKLFF. The CDR3 DNA sequence: TGTGCCAGCAGCCAAGGCCCGAGCGGGCTAGGTCGAGAAAAACTGTTTTTT.

J is TRBJ2-2 and V is TRBV6-5; D not certain. CDR1 MNHEY and CDR2 SVGAGI come from the germline V gene. Trimming pared 1 base from V and 6 bases from J, leaving 3 bases between. The CDR3 is 12 residues long. The chain's CDR3 is CASSYFSGELFF. The CDR3 region has the DNA TGTGCCAGCAGTTACTTCTCCGGGGAGCTGTTTTTT.

The gene calls are TRBV7-2 and TRBJ2-7; D remains ambiguous. Trimming stripped 2 bases from V and 3 bases from J, with 14 bases between. The germline gives CDR1 SGHTA, CDR2 FQGNSA. This CDR3 is built from 15 residues. The CDR3 spells CASSLSSGWSYEQYF. In DNA, the CDR3 is TGTGCCAGCAGCTTAAGTTCGGGTTGGAGCTACGAGCAGTACTTC.

The chain recombines TRBV9 with TRBJ1-2; D possibly corresponds to TRBD1 (5 bases). In germline, CDR1 is SGDLS, CDR2 YYNGEE. V was pared by 4 bases and J by 8 bases, with 18 bases between. The CDR3 length is 14 residues. This chain's CDR3 is CASSPPTGVGGYTF. CDR3 DNA sequence: TGTGCCAGCAGCCCGCCGACGGGGGTTGGGGGCTACACCTTC.

This chain joins TRBV19 and TRBJ1-4; no clear D gene. Trimming took 9 bases from V and 3 from J, leaving 14 bases between them. CDR3 length: 14 residues. Germline CDR1 LNHDA, CDR2 SQIVND (reference sequence). In nucleotides, the CDR3 is TGTGCCAGCTCCCGAGGTTCTGCTAATGAAAAACTGTTTTTT. Its protein product is CASSRGSANEKLFF.

The gene calls are TRBV14 and TRBJ2-1; D may be TRBD1 (5 bases). The CDR3 sequence is 16 residues long. CDR1 SGHDN and CDR2 FVKESK come from the germline V gene. V shed 4 bases and J shed 8 bases, with 21 bases lying between them. As DNA, the CDR3 is TGTGCCAGCAGCCCGATAGGACACACCAAGGGCGATGAGCAGTTCTTC. This gives the protein CASSPIGHTKGDEQFF.